This T cell receptor (beta chain) was found in a study of blood T cells in healthy people across ages. V shed 4 bases, J shed 0 bases, and the junction held 12 bases outside the gene matches. The germline gives CDR1 SGHRS, CDR2 YFSETQ. CDR3 length: 18 residues. Peripheral blood, about 9.4 milliliters per donor, was collected. Study outcomes and limitations: No one knew whether donors had CMV, which possibly confounded expanded clonotype changes.

Using a J-beta primer mix together with a sample-barcoded 5' primer, a second PCR was run for roughly 6 to 11 cycles. Each CDR3 protein is one row after TCRdb ran MiXCR on the 5' RACE reads. Seen here are 600,000 or so distinct CDR3 sequences, approximately 21% observed once, and the top ten hold roughly 3.7%. This clonotype was found many times. Its matching antigen is unknown. The receptor's source is a man in his sixties or seventies in good health. Material for sequencing was blood. The rearrangement links TRBV5-1 to TRBJ2-2; 7 positions match TRBD1. This CDR3 is CASSKRQGGYSNTGELFF. CDR3 sequence (DNA): TGCGCCAGCAGCAAACGACAGGGCGGCTACTCGAACACCGGGGAGCTGTTTTTT. The full variable domain, with the rest looked up from reference TRBV5-1 and TRBJ2-2, is KAGVTQTPRYLIKTRGQQVTLSCSPISGHRSVSWYQQTPGQGLQFLFEYFSETQRNKGNFPGRFSGRQFSNSRSEMNVSTLELGDSALYLCASSKRQGGYSNTGELFFGEGSRLTVL.